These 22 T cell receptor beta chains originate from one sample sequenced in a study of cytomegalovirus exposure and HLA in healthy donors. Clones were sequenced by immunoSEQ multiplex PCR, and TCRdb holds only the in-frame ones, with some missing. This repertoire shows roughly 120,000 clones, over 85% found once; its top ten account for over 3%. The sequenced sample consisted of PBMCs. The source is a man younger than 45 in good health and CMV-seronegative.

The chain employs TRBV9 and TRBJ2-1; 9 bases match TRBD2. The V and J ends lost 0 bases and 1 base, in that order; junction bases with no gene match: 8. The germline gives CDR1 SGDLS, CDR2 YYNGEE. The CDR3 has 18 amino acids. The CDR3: CASSVGLGLAQSYNEQFF. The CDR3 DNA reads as TGTGCCAGCAGCGTAGGCCTCGGACTAGCGCAGTCCTACAATGAGCAGTTCTTC.

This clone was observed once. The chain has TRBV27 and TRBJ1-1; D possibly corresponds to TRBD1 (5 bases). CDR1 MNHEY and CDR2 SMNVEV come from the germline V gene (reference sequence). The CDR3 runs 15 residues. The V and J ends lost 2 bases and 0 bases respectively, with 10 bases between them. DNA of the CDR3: TGTGCCAGCAGTTTAAACCCAGGGATGAACACTGAAGCTTTCTTT. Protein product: CASSLNPGMNTEAFF.

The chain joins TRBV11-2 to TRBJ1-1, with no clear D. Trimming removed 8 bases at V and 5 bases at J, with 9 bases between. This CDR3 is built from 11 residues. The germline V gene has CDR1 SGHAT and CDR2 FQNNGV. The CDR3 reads CASATGTEAFF. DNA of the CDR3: TGTGCCAGCGCCACGGGGACTGAAGCTTTCTTT.

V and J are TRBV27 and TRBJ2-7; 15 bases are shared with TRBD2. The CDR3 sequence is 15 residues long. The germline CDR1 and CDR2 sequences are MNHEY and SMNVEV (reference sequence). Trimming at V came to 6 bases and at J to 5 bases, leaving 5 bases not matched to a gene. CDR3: CASSPGLAGGDEQYF. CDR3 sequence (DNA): TGTGCCAGCAGCCCAGGACTAGCGGGGGGGGACGAGCAGTACTTC.

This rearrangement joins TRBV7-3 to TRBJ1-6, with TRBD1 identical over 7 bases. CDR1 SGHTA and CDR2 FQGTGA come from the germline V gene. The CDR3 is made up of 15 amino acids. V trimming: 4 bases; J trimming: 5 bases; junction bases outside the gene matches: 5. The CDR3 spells CASSYGQANNSPLHF. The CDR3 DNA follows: TGTGCCAGCAGCTACGGACAGGCTAATAATTCACCCCTCCACTTT.

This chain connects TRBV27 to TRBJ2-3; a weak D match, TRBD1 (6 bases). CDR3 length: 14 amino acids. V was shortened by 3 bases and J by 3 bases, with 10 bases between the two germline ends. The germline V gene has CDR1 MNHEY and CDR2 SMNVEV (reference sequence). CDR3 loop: CASSLEQGTDTQYF. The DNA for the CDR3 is TGTGCCAGCAGTTTGGAGCAGGGGACAGATACGCAGTATTTT.

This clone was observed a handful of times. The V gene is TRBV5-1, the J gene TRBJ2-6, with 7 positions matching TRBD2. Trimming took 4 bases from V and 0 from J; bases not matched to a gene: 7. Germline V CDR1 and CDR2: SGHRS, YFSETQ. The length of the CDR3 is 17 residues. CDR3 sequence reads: CASSPLTGGSGANVLTF. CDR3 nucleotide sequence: TGCGCCAGCAGCCCCCTGACGGGGGGCTCTGGGGCCAACGTCCTGACTTTC.

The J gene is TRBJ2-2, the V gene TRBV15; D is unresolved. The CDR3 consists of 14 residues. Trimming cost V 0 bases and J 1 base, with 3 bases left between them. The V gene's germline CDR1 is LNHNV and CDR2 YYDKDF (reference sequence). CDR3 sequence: CATSRDKNTGELFF. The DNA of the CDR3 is TGTGCCACCAGCAGAGACAAGAACACCGGGGAGCTGTTTTTT.

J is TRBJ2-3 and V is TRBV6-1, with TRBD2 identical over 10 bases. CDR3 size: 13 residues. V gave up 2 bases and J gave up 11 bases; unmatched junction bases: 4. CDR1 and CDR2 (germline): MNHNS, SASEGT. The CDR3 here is CASSEPGLARQYF. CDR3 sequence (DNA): TGTGCCAGCAGTGAACCGGGACTAGCGAGGCAGTATTTT.

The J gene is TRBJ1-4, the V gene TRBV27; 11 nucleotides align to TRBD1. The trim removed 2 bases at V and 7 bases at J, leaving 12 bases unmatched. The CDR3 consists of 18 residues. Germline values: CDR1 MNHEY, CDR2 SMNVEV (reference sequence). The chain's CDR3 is CASSLRWTGGRSREKLFF. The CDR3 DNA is TGTGCCAGCAGTTTACGATGGACAGGGGGCCGGAGTCGTGAAAAACTGTTTTTT. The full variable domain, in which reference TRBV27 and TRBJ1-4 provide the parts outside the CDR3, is EAQVTQNPRYLITVTGKKLTVTCSQNMNHEYMSWYRQDPGLGLRQIYYSMNVEVTDKGDVPEGYKVSRKEKRNFPLILESPSPNQTSLYFCASSLRWTGGRSREKLFFGSGTQLSVL.

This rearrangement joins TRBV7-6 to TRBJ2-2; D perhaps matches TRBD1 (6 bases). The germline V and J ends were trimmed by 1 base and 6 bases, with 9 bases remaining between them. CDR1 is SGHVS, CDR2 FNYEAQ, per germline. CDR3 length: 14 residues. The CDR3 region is CASSLGQEAGELFF. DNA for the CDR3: TGTGCCAGCAGCTTAGGACAGGAGGCCGGGGAGCTGTTTTTT. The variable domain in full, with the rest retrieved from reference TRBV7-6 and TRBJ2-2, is GAGVSQSPRYKVTKRGQDVALRCDPISGHVSLYWYRQALGQGPEFLTYFNYEAQQDKSGLPNDRFSAERPEGSISTLTIQRTEQRDSAMYRCASSLGQEAGELFFGEGSRLTVL.

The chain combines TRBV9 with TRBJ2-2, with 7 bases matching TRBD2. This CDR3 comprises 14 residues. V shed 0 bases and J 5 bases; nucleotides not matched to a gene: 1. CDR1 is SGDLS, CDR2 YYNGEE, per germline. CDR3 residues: CASSVAGGTGELFF. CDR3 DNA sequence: TGTGCCAGCAGCGTAGCCGGGGGGACCGGGGAGCTGTTTTTT.

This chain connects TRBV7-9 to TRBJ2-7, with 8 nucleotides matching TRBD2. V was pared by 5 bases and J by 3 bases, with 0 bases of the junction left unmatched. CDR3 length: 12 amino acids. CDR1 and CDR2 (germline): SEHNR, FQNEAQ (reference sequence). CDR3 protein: CASSRGGYEQYF. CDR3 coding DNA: TGTGCCAGCAGCCGGGGGGGCTACGAGCAGTACTTC.

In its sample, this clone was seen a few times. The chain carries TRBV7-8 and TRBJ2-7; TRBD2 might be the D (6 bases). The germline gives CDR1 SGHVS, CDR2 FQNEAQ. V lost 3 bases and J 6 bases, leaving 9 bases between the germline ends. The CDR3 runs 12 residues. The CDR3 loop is CASSLEGPEQYF. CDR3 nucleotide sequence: TGTGCCAGCAGCTTGGAGGGTCCCGAGCAGTACTTC.

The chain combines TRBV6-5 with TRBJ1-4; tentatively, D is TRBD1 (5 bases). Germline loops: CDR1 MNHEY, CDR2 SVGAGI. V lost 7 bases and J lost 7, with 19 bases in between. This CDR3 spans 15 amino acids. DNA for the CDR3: TGTGCCAGCACCTTGACAGCCCTGACGGGTGAAAAACTGTTTTTT. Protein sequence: CASTLTALTGEKLFF.

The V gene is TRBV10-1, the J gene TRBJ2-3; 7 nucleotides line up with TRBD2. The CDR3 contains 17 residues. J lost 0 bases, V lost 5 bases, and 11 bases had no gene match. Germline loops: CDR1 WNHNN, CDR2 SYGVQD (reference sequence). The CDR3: CASSTSRAGVSTDTQYF. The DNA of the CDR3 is TGCGCCAGCAGTACAAGCCGTGCGGGGGTTAGCACAGATACGCAGTATTTT.

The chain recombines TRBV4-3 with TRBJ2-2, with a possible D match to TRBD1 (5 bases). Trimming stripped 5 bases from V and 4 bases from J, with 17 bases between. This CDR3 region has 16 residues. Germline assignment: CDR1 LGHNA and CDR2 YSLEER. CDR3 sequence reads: CASSKGRGRATGELFF. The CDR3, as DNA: TGCGCCAGCAGCAAGGGAAGGGGCAGAGCCACCGGGGAGCTGTTTTTT.

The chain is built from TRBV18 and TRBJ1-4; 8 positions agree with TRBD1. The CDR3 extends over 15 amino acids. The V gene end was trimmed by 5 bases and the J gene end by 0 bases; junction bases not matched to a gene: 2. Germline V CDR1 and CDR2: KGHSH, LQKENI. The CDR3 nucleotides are TGTGCCAGCTCAGAGGACAGGGCAACTAATGAAAAACTGTTTTTT. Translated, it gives CASSEDRATNEKLFF.

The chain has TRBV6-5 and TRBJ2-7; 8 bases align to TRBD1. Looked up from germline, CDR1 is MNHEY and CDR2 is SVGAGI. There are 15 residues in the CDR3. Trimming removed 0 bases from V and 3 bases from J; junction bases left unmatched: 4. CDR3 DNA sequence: TGTGCCAGCAGTTACTCCGGACAGGGCAACTACGAGCAGTACTTC. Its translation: CASSYSGQGNYEQYF.

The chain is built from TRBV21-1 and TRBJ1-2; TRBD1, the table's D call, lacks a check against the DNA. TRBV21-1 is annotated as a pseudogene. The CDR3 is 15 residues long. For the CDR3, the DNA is TGTGCCAGCAGCTTCTTGGGGGCCGAATTTGAGGGCTACACCTTC. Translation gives CASSFLGAEFEGYTF.

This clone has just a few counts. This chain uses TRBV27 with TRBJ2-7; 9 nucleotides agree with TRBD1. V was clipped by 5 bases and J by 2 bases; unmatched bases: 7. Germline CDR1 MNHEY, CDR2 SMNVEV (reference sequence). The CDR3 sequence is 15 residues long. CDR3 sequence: CASSPWTGDPYEQYF. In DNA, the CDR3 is TGTGCCAGCAGTCCCTGGACAGGGGACCCCTACGAGCAGTACTTC.

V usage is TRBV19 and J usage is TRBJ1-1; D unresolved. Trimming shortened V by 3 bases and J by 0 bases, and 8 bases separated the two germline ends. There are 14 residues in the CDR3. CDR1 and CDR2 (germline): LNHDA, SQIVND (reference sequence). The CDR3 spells CASSIGGMNTEAFF. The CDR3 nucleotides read TGTGCCAGTAGTATTGGCGGGATGAACACTGAAGCTTTCTTT.